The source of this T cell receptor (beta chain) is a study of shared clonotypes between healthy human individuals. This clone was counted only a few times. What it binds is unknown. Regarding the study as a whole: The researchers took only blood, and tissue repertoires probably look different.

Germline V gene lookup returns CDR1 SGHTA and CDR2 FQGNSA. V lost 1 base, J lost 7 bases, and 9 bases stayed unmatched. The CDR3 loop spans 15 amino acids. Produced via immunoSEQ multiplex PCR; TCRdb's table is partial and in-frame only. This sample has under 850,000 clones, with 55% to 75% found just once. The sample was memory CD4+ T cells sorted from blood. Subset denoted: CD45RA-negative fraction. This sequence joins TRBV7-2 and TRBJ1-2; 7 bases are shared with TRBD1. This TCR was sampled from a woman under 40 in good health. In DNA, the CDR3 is TGTGCCAGCAGCTTAGAAGTCAGGGGGGGTTCTGGCTACACCTTC. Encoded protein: CASSLEVRGGSGYTF.